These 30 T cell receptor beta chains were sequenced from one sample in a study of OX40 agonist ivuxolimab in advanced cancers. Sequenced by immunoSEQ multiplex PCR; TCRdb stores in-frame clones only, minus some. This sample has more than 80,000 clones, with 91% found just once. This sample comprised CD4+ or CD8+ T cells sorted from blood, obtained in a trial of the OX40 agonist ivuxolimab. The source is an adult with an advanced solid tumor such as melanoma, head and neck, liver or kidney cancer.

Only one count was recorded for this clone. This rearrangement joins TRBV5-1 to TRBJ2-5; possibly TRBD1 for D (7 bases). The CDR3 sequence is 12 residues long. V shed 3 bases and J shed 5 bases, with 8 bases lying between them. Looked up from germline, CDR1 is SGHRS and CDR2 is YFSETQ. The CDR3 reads CASSSGGETQYF. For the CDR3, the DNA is TGCGCCAGCAGCTCAGGGGGGGAGACCCAGTACTTC.

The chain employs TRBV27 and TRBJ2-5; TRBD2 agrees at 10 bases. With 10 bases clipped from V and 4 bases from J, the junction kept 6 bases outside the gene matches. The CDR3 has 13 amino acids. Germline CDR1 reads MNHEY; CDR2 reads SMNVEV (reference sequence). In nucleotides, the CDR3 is TGTGCCAAGACGGGACTAGCGCGAGAGACCCAGTACTTC. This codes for CAKTGLARETQYF.

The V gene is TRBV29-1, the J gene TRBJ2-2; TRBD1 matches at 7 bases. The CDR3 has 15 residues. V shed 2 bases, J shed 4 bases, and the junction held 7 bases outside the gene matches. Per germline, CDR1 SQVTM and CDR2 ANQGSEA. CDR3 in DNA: TGCAGCGTTGAAAGTGGGACAGCGGCCACCGGGGAGCTGTTTTTT. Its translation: CSVESGTAATGELFF.

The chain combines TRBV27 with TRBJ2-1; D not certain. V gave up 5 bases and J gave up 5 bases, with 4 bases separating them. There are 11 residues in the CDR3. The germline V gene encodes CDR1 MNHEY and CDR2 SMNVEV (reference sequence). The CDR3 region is CASSTNNEQFF. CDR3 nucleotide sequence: TGTGCCAGCAGTACGAACAATGAGCAGTTCTTC.

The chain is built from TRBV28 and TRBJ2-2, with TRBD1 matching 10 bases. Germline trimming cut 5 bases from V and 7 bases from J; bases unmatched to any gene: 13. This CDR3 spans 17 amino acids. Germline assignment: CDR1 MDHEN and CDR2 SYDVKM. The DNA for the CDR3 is TGTGCCAGCAGTCCCCCGCCGGGACAGGGGATCGGCGGGGAGCTGTTTTTT. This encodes CASSPPPGQGIGGELFF.

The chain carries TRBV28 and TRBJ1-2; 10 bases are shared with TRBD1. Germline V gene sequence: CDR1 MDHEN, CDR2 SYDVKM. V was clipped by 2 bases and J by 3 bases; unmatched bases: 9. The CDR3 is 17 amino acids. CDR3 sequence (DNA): TGTGCCAGCAGTTTACCCCCGGGACAGGGGACTCACTATGGCTACACCTTC. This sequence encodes CASSLPPGQGTHYGYTF.

CDR3 nucleotide sequence: TGTGCCAGCAGCCCTCAGTGGGTTGTGAACACTGAAGCTTTCTTT. Protein sequence: CASSPQWVVNTEAFF. The gene calls are TRBV5-5 and TRBJ1-1; D remains ambiguous. Germline CDR1 reads SGHKS; CDR2 reads YYEKEE (reference sequence). Trimming shortened V by 4 bases and J by 0 bases, and 13 bases separated the two germline ends. CDR3 length: 15 amino acids.

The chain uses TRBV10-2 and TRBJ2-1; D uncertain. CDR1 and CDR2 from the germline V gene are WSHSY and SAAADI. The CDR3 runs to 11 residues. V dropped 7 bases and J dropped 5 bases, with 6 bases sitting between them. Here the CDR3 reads CASIRNNEQFF. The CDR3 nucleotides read TGCGCCAGCATTCGGAACAATGAGCAGTTCTTC.

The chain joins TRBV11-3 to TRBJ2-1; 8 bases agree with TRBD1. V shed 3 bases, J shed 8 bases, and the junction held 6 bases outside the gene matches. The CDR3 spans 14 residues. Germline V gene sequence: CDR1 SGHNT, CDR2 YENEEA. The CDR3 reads CASSFFRGRDEQFF. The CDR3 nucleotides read TGTGCCAGCAGCTTTTTCAGGGGGCGGGATGAGCAGTTCTTC. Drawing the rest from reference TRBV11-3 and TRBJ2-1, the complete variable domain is EAGVVQSPRYKIIEKKQPVAFWCNPISGHNTLYWYLQNLGQGPELLIRYENEEAVDDSQLPKDRFSAERLKGVDSTLKIQPAELGDSAVYLCASSFFRGRDEQFFGPGTRLTVL.

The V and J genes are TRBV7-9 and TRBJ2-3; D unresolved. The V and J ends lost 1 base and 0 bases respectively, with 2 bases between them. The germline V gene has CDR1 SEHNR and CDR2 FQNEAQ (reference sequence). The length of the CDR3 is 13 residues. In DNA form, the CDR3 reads TGTGCCAGCAGCTTAGACAGCACAGATACGCAGTATTTT. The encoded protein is CASSLDSTDTQYF.

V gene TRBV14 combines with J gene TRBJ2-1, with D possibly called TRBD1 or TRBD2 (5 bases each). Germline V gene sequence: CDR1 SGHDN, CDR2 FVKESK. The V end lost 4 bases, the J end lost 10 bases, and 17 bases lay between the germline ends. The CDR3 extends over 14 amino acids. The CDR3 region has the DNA TGTGCCAGCAGCCGAGTCGGGGCGGGCGGCGAGCAGTTCTTC. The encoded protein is CASSRVGAGGEQFF.

CDR3 nucleotides: TGTGCCAGCATGGGACTAGCGCTAAGCAATGAGCAGTTCTTC. Protein: CASMGLALSNEQFF. The chain couples TRBV2 to TRBJ2-1; 10 bases match TRBD2. The V gene end was trimmed by 7 bases and the J gene end by 6 bases; junction bases not matched to a gene: 6. CDR1 SNHLY and CDR2 FYNNEI come from the germline V gene. This CDR3 is built from 14 residues. Full variable domain (remainder filled in from reference TRBV2 and TRBJ2-1): EPEVTQTPSHQVTQMGQEVILRCVPISNHLYFYWYRQILGQKVEFLVSFYNNEISEKSEIFDDQFSVERPDGSNFTLKIRSTKLEDSAMYFCASMGLALSNEQFFGPGTRLTVL.

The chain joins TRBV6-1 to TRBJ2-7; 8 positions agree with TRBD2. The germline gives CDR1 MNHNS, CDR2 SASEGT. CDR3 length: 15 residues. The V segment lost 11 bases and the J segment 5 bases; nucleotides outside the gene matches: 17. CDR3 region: CASGLGARGENEQYF. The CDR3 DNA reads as TGTGCCTCGGGATTGGGGGCGCGGGGGGAAAACGAGCAGTACTTC.

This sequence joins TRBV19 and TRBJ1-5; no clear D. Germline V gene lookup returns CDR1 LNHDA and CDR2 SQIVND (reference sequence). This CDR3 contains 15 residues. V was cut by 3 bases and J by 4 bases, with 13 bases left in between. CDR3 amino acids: CASSILSGGNQPQHF. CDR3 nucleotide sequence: TGTGCCAGTAGTATTTTATCGGGAGGGAATCAGCCCCAGCATTTT.

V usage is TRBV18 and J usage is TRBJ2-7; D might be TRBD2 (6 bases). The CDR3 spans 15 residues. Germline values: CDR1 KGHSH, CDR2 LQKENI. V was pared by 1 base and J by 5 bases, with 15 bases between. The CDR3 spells CASSPRPGEAHEQYF. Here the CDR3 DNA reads TGTGCCAGCTCACCACGCCCGGGGGAGGCCCACGAGCAGTACTTC.

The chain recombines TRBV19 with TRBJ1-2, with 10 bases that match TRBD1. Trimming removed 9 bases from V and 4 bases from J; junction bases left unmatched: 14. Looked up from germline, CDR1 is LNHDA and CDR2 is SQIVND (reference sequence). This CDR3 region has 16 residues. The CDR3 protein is CASSGGQGLIGYGYTF. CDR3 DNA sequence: TGTGCCAGCTCAGGGGGACAGGGGTTAATTGGCTATGGCTACACCTTC.

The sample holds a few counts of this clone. The CDR3 DNA reads TGTGCCGCATCCGGGACAGGGGGCGTAGGCGAGCAGTTCTTC. Protein product: CAASGTGGVGEQFF. V is TRBV19 and J is TRBJ2-1; TRBD1 matches at 12 bases. The CDR3 is 14 amino acids. CDR1 LNHDA and CDR2 SQIVND come from the germline V gene (reference sequence). After removal of 11 bases from V and 10 bases from J, the junction contained 12 bases not matched to a gene.

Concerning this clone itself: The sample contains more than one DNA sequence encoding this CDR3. CDR3 sequence: CASSPASLGGPYRNEQFF. CDR3 DNA: TGTGCCAGCAGCCCCGCCTCCCTCGGCGGGCCTTATCGCAATGAGCAGTTCTTC. The chain recombines TRBV7-9 with TRBJ2-1, with D possibly being TRBD2 (5 bases). Trimming took 5 bases from V and 6 from J, leaving 26 bases between them. The CDR3 contains 18 residues. CDR1 and CDR2 (germline): SEHNR, FQNEAQ (reference sequence).

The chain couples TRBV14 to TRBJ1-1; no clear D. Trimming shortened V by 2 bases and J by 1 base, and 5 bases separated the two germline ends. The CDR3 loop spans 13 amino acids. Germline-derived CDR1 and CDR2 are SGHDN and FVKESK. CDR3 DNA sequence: TGTGCCAGCAGCCAATATACGAACACTGAAGCTTTCTTT. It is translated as CASSQYTNTEAFF. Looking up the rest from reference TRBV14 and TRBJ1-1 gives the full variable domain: EAGVTQFPSHSVIEKGQTVTLRCDPISGHDNLYWYRRVMGKEIKFLLHFVKESKQDESGMPNNRFLAERTGGTYSTLKVQPAELEDSGVYFCASSQYTNTEAFFGQGTRLTVV.

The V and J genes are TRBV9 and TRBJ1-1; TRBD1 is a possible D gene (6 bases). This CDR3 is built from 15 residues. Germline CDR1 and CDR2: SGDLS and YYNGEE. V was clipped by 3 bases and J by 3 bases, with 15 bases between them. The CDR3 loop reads CASSAPGGRDTEAFF. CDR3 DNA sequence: TGTGCCAGCAGCGCCCCGGGGGGCAGGGACACTGAAGCTTTCTTT.

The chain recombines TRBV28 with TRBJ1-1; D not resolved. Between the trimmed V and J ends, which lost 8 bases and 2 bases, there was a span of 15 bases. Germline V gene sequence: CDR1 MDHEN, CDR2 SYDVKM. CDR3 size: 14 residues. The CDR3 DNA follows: TGTGCCAGCCTAAGCCCCCCCCCAAACACTGAAGCTTTCTTT. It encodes CASLSPPPNTEAFF.

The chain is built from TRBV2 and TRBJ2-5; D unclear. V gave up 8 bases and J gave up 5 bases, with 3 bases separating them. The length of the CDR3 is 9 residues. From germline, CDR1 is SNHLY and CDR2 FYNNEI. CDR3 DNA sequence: TGTGCCAGCTTCGAGACCCAGTACTTC. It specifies CASFETQYF.

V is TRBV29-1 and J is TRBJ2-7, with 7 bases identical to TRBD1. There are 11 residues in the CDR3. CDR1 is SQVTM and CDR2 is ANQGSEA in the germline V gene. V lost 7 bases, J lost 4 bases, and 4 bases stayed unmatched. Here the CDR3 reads CSGGQQYEQYF. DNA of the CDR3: TGCAGCGGGGGACAGCAGTACGAGCAGTACTTC.

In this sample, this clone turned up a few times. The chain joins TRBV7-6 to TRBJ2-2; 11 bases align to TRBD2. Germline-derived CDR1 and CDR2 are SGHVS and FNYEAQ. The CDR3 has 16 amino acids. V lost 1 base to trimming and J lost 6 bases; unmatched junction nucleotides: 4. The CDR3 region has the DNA TGTGCCAGCAGCTTAGTTGGACTAGCGGGCCCCGGGGAGCTGTTTTTT. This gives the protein CASSLVGLAGPGELFF.

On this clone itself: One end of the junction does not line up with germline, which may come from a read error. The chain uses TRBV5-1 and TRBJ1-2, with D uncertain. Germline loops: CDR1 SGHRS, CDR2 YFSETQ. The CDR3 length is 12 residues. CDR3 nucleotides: TGCGCCAGCAGCAATGAGGGTTATGGCGACACCTTC. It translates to CASSNEGYGDTF.

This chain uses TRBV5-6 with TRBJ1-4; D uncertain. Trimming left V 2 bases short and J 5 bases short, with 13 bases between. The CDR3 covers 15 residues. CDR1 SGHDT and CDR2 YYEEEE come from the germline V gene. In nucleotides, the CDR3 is TGTGCCAGCAGCTTACCAGGAACGCGGAATGAAAAACTGTTTTTT. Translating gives CASSLPGTRNEKLFF.

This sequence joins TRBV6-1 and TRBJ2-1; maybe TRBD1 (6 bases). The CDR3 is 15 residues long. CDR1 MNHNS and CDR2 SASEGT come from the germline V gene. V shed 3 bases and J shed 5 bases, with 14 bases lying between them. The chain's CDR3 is CASSDPGHPHNEQFF. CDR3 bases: TGTGCCAGCAGTGACCCGGGACATCCCCACAATGAGCAGTTCTTC.

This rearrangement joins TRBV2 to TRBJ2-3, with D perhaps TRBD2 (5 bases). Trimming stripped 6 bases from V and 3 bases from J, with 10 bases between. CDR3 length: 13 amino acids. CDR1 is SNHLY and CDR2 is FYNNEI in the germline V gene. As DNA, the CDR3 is TGTGCCAGCAGGAGCGGTTGGACAGATACGCAGTATTTT. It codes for CASRSGWTDTQYF.

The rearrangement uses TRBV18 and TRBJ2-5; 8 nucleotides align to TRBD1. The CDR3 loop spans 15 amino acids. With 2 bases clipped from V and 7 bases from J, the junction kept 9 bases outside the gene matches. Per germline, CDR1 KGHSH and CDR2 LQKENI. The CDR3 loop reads CASSPGSTGEMTQYF. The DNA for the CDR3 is TGTGCCAGCTCACCAGGCTCGACAGGGGAGATGACCCAGTACTTC.

The CDR3 region has the DNA TGTGCCAGCAGCTTGGGGGACAGGGTCCCCTACGAGCAGTACTTC. The encoded protein is CASSLGDRVPYEQYF. J is TRBJ2-7 and V is TRBV7-2, with 9 positions matching TRBD1. The junction had 5 bases not matched to a gene; V was cut back by 3 bases and J by 2 bases. Germline V lookup: CDR1 SGHTA, CDR2 FQGNSA. CDR3 length: 15 amino acids. The full variable domain, rest sourced from reference TRBV7-2 and TRBJ2-7, is GAGVSQSPSNKVTEKGKDVELRCDPISGHTALYWYRQSLGQGLEFLIYFQGNSAPDKSGLPSDRFSAERTGGSVSTLTIQRTQQEDSAVYLCASSLGDRVPYEQYFGPGTRLTVT.